One sample yielded the 2 T cell receptor beta chains listed below, sequenced in a study of T cell repertoires in cytomegalovirus infection. In TCRdb, the reads were re-called with MiXCR into one record per CDR3 protein. The sample records roughly 500,000 distinct CDR3 sequences, about two fifths being singletons. No antigen has been assigned to these receptors. Sequencing used cultured PBMCs, obtained from culture after CMV antigen stimulation. The source is a human donor in good health (CMV status not recorded). Some clones in this sample may be carry-over from other donors' samples.

The gene calls are TRBV7-2 and TRBJ1-2; D possibly corresponds to TRBD1 (6 bases). CDR3 length: 13 amino acids. Germline V gene data show CDR1 as SGHTA and CDR2 as FQGNSA. V was cut by 7 bases and J by 3 bases, with 12 bases left in between. CDR3 residues: CASNRVGDYGYTF. Written as DNA, the CDR3 is TGTGCCAGCAACAGGGTCGGGGACTATGGCTACACCTTC.

This chain links TRBV5-1 with TRBJ2-7; 11 bases are shared with TRBD2. CDR1 and CDR2 (germline): SGHRS, YFSETQ. This CDR3 is built from 16 residues. V shed 4 bases and J 0 bases; nucleotides not matched to a gene: 6. The CDR3 DNA reads TGCGCCAGCAGCCAAACTAGCGGGGGTAGCTCCTACGAGCAGTACTTC. Its translation is CASSQTSGGSSYEQYF.